These T cell receptor beta chains were read from a single sample in a study of graft-versus-host responses after intestinal transplantation. Their antigens are not known. This table comes from immunoSEQ multiplex PCR, and its TCRdb copy is limited to in-frame clones, with some not included. The table records some 90,000 clones, about four fifths of them present only once. This specimen consisted of unstimulated CD4+ T cells sorted from spleen or lymph node cells, obtained before intestinal transplant. The receptors were sampled from a human donor who received an intestinal transplant. CDR3s include the opening cysteine and the closing phenylalanine or tryptophan. D genes are given only for firm matches. Not all rows give a size; the values are once, few, many and, for expanded clones, a class.

V	J	length	size	D	CDR3	DNA
TRBV5-8	TRBJ2-3	15	few	TRBD2	CASSVLAGVTDTQYF	TGTGCCAGCAGTGTGCTAGCGGGAGTAACAGATACGCAGTATTTT
TRBV7-8	TRBJ2-7	14	.	.	CASSPPAAPYEQYF	TGTGCCAGCAGCCCCCCGGCGGCTCCCTACGAGCAGTACTTC
TRBV2	TRBJ2-7	14	few	TRBD2	CASSDRAGGHEQYF	TGTGCCAGCAGTGACCGAGCGGGAGGCCACGAGCAGTACTTC
TRBV11-2	TRBJ2-5	14	.	TRBD1	CASSRGQGQETQYF	TGTGCCAGCAGCCGAGGACAGGGTCAAGAGACCCAGTACTTC
TRBV6-1	TRBJ2-7	13	.	.	CASTRGSSYEQYF	TGTGCCAGCACTAGGGGTAGCTCCTACGAGCAGTACTTC
TRBV5-8	TRBJ1-3	17	.	.	CASSLFRGFLTGNTIYF	TGTGCCAGCAGCTTATTTCGGGGTTTCCTCACTGGAAACACCATATATTTT
TRBV7-8	TRBJ2-3	16	.	TRBD1	CASSLGQGVGTDTQYF	TGTGCCAGCAGCCTGGGACAGGGGGTAGGCACAGATACGCAGTATTTT
TRBV5-4	TRBJ1-2	14	.	TRBD1	CASSSPGQTYGYTF	TGTGCCAGCAGCTCCCCGGGACAGACCTATGGCTACACCTTC
TRBV4-1	TRBJ2-5	15	once	.	CASSLRDRSQETQYF	TGCGCCAGCAGCCTGAGAGACAGGTCACAAGAGACCCAGTACTTC
TRBV15	TRBJ2-3	14	.	.	CATSRVRSTDTQYF	TGTGCCACCAGCAGAGTCAGGAGCACAGATACGCAGTATTTT
TRBV5-1	TRBJ2-5	13	.	.	CASSLFRQETQYF	TGCGCCAGCAGCTTGTTCCGCCAAGAGACCCAGTACTTC
TRBV5-1	TRBJ2-2	15	.	.	CASSLDSGNTGELFF	TGCGCCAGCAGCTTGGACAGCGGGAACACCGGGGAGCTGTTTTTT